The 26 T cell receptor beta chains presented below share a single source sample, sequenced in a study of T-cell reconstitution after alpha-beta-depleted transplantation in children. TCRbeta library preparation incorporated unique molecular identifiers. TCRdb recomputed calls from the PCR reads with MiXCR, one row per CDR3 protein. In the table there are about 640,000 distinct CDR3 sequences, around 17% of which are singletons. Sample: PBMCs from the stem cell graft donor, taken from the stem cell graft. All receptors derive from a human donor who donated a stem cell graft to a child with acute myeloid leukemia.

As concerns this clonotype: As the CDR3 is not closed by the conserved phenylalanine or tryptophan, this likely results from a read error. The chain carries TRBV20-1 and TRBJ2-3; 9 nucleotides line up with TRBD2. The CDR3 contains 13 residues. Germline lookup yields CDR1 DFQATT and CDR2 SNEGSKA (reference sequence). V shed 5 bases, J shed 1 base, and the junction held 1 base outside the gene matches. Written as DNA, the CDR3 is TGCAGTGCTCCTAGCGGGGGCACAGATACGCAGTATTGT. The encoded protein is CSAPSGGTDTQYC.

This clonotype was observed at least ten times. The chain couples TRBV20-1 to TRBJ2-7; 9 positions agree with TRBD1. Germline CDR1 reads DFQATT; CDR2 reads SNEGSKA (reference sequence). J lost 3 bases, V lost 5 bases, and 5 bases had no gene match. This CDR3 is 13 amino acids long. CDR3 DNA sequence: TGCAGTGCTCGTGACAGGGGGGGCTACGAGCAGTACGTC. It encodes CSARDRGGYEQYV.

This clonotype was observed a few times. The chain recombines TRBV27 with TRBJ2-7; D possibly corresponds to TRBD2 (6 bases). Germline CDR1 and CDR2: MNHEY and SMNVEV (reference sequence). This CDR3 contains 15 residues. Trimming removed 4 bases at V and 4 bases at J, with 17 bases between. CDR3 region: CASSSLGSGSYEQYV. The CDR3 nucleotides are TGTGCCAGCAGTTCCCTTGGTAGCGGAAGTTACGAGCAGTACGTC.

V usage is TRBV24-1 and J usage is TRBJ2-2, with TRBD1 matching over 7 bases. The germline gives CDR1 KGHDR, CDR2 SFDVKD. V dropped 3 bases and J dropped 6; count of bases not matched to a gene: 3. The CDR3 covers 14 residues. The CDR3 DNA is TGTGCCACCAGTGATCTCGGACAGGCCGGGGAGCTGTTTTTT. Translated, it gives CATSDLGQAGELFF.

This clonotype came up many times. V is TRBV12-3 or TRBV12-4 and J is TRBJ2-1; TRBD1 agrees at 7 bases. The CDR3 loop spans 13 amino acids. V shed 6 bases and J 7 bases; nucleotides not matched to a gene: 6. The CDR3 here is CASRGTARNEQFF. CDR3 bases: TGTGCCAGCAGGGGGACAGCAAGAAATGAGCAGTTCTTC.

This clonotype was found a few times. The gene calls are TRBV20-1 and TRBJ1-1; D may be TRBD1 (6 bases). V lost 6 bases and J 0 bases, leaving 14 bases between the germline ends. The CDR3 sequence is 14 residues long. Germline CDR1 and CDR2: DFQATT and SNEGSKA (reference sequence). The DNA for the CDR3 is TGCAGTGCCCCGGGACACCTCATGAACACTGAAGCTTTCTTT. Translating it yields CSAPGHLMNTEAFF.

This clonotype was counted ten times or more. The rearrangement joins TRBV29-1 to TRBJ2-2, with 10 bases identical to TRBD1. The CDR3 extends over 15 amino acids. V lost 3 bases, J lost 5 bases, and 6 bases stayed unmatched. Germline CDR1 and CDR2: SQVTM and ANQGSEA. The CDR3 region is CSVEGTGAQTGELFF. The CDR3 DNA sequence: TGCAGCGTTGAGGGGACAGGGGCCCAAACCGGGGAGCTGTTTTTT.

This clonotype was counted a few times. This chain uses TRBV6-5 with TRBJ2-1, with 11 bases matching TRBD1. CDR1 MNHEY and CDR2 SVGAGI come from the germline V gene. After removal of 6 bases from V and 3 bases from J, the junction contained 4 bases not matched to a gene. CDR3 length equals 15 residues. For the CDR3, the DNA is TGTGCCAGCAGATTCGGGACAGGGGGCTACAATGAGCAGTTCTTC. Its translation: CASRFGTGGYNEQFF.

This clonotype was detected ten times or more. The chain links TRBV20-1 to TRBJ2-5; D is perhaps TRBD2 (5 bases). V lost 7 bases to trimming and J lost 5 bases, with 14 bases between them. The length of the CDR3 is 12 residues. Germline CDR1 is DFQATT and CDR2 is SNEGSKA (reference sequence). As DNA, the CDR3 is TGCAGTGGTCAGACTTGGGAGGAGACCCAGTACTTC. This translates into CSGQTWEETQYF.

This clonotype was recorded a few times. This sequence joins TRBV29-1 and TRBJ1-2, with D possibly TRBD1 on 5 matching bases. This CDR3 is 13 amino acids long. CDR1 and CDR2 from the germline V gene are SQVTM and ANQGSEA. The V and J ends lost 3 bases and 3 bases respectively, with 11 bases between them. Here the CDR3 reads CSVDRAADYGYTF. The CDR3 DNA reads as TGCAGCGTTGACAGGGCAGCGGACTATGGCTACACCTTC.

This clonotype was seen a few times. The V gene is TRBV5-8, the J gene TRBJ2-3; TRBD2 matches 7 bases. The CDR3 covers 16 residues. CDR1 is SGHTS, CDR2 YDEGEE, per germline. The ends lost 2 bases at V and 0 bases at J; junction bases unmatched: 6. CDR3 coding DNA: TGTGCCAGCAGCTTCTTGGGAGCGGGGAGCACAGATACGCAGTATTTT. The encoded protein is CASSFLGAGSTDTQYF.

The chain recombines TRBV7-9 with TRBJ1-2, with D unclear. V was shortened by 5 bases and J by 2 bases, with 15 bases between the two germline ends. The CDR3 runs 15 residues. In germline, CDR1 is SEHNR, CDR2 FQNEAQ (reference sequence). The DNA for the CDR3 is TGTGCCAGCAGCCCCGGGCCCATGAACAACTATGGCTACACCTTC. Translation gives CASSPGPMNNYGYTF.

This rearrangement joins TRBV7-2 to TRBJ2-1; 7 bases are a match to TRBD2. The V segment lost 5 bases and the J segment 9 bases; nucleotides outside the gene matches: 7. Germline-derived CDR1 and CDR2 are SGHTA and FQGNSA. The length of the CDR3 is 13 residues. Here the CDR3 reads CASSPGGTSEQFF. CDR3 coding DNA: TGTGCCAGCAGCCCCGGGGGGACCAGTGAGCAGTTCTTC.

This chain connects TRBV7-9 to TRBJ2-2; no reliable D call. CDR1 is SEHNR, CDR2 FQNEAQ, per germline (reference sequence). Trimming left V 1 base short and J 1 base short, with 10 bases between. The CDR3 has 16 residues. CDR3 DNA sequence: TGTGCCAGCAGCTTAGAAGGGCTAGAGAACACCGGGGAGCTGTTTTTT. Its translation is CASSLEGLENTGELFF. The whole variable domain, remainder taken from reference TRBV7-9 and TRBJ2-2, is DTGVSQNPRHKITKRGQNVTFRCDPISEHNRLYWYRQTLGQGPEFLTYFQNEAQLEKSRLLSDRFSAERPKGSFSTLEIQRTEQGDSAMYLCASSLEGLENTGELFFGEGSRLTVL.

Only a few counts were recorded for this clonotype. The V call is TRBV24-1, the J call TRBJ2-7; D perhaps matches TRBD2 (5 bases). Germline V gene lookup returns CDR1 KGHDR and CDR2 SFDVKD. This CDR3 has 12 amino acids. V was cut by 10 bases and J by 5 bases, with 14 bases left in between. The CDR3: CATAGRGDEQYF. CDR3 coding DNA: TGTGCCACGGCGGGCAGAGGCGACGAGCAGTACTTC.

This clonotype was seen more than once but under ten times. The V and J genes are TRBV27 and TRBJ1-1, with unresolved D. This CDR3 contains 15 residues. Trimming removed 5 bases at V and 0 bases at J, with 13 bases between. Germline V gene lookup returns CDR1 MNHEY and CDR2 SMNVEV (reference sequence). The CDR3 region is CASSRTAEMNTEAFF. The DNA of the CDR3 is TGTGCCAGCAGTCGCACAGCGGAGATGAACACTGAAGCTTTCTTT.

The V call is TRBV15, the J call TRBJ1-5; a possible D gene is TRBD1 (6 bases). The V end lost 3 bases, the J end lost 2 bases, and 11 bases lay between the germline ends. Germline V gene lookup returns CDR1 LNHNV and CDR2 YYDKDF (reference sequence). The CDR3 is 15 amino acids. The CDR3 nucleotides are TGTGCCACCAGCAGGAGGGGGGTGCGCAATCAGCCCCAGCATTTT. It is translated as CATSRRGVRNQPQHF.

The sample holds many counts of this clonotype. The chain is built from TRBV29-1 and TRBJ1-2; TRBD1 agrees at 8 bases. Germline loops: CDR1 SQVTM, CDR2 ANQGSEA. V was pared by 5 bases and J by 3 bases, with 2 bases of the junction left unmatched. The CDR3 runs 12 residues. CDR3 nucleotide sequence: TGCAGCGTTTCGGACAGGGACTATGGCTACACCTTC. Its protein is CSVSDRDYGYTF.

The chain employs TRBV7-2 and TRBJ2-7, with 12 bases fitting TRBD2. CDR3 size: 15 residues. J lost 3 bases, V lost 5 bases, and 5 bases had no gene match. CDR1 is SGHTA and CDR2 is FQGNSA in the germline V gene. CDR3 protein: CASSPRTSGVYEQYF. CDR3 DNA: TGTGCCAGCAGCCCGAGGACTAGCGGGGTCTACGAGCAGTACTTC.

This clonotype showed up many times. The chain links TRBV7-6 to TRBJ2-2, with a tentative D call TRBD1 (5 bases). CDR3 length equals 14 residues. Germline-derived CDR1 and CDR2 are SGHVS and FNYEAQ. Trimming removed 5 bases at V and 8 bases at J, with 15 bases between. The CDR3 here is CASSLGPAGGELFF. The CDR3 nucleotides read TGTGCCAGCAGCCTGGGGCCGGCTGGAGGGGAGCTGTTTTTT.

Ten or more counts support this clonotype. The chain joins TRBV6-5 to TRBJ2-3, with TRBD1 as a possible D gene (6 bases). The germline V gene has CDR1 MNHEY and CDR2 SVGAGI. V was shortened by 4 bases and J by 5 bases, with 16 bases between the two germline ends. This CDR3 is 15 amino acids long. The CDR3 DNA reads TGTGCCAGCAGTTCGCCGCGGCCCAGGGGAGATACGCAGTATTTT. It yields the protein CASSSPRPRGDTQYF.

This clonotype was counted between two and nine times. The chain recombines TRBV7-9 with TRBJ2-7, with a weak D call TRBD1 (6 bases). This CDR3 is built from 17 residues. Germline CDR1 reads SEHNR; CDR2 reads FQNEAQ (reference sequence). The ends were cut back, 1 base at V and 1 base at J, with 17 bases in the middle. This CDR3 is CASSLGSTGTISYEQYF. The CDR3 DNA reads as TGTGCCAGCAGCTTAGGGTCGACAGGTACTATTTCCTACGAGCAGTACTTC.

This sequence joins TRBV11-2 and TRBJ2-7, with 8 positions matching TRBD1. From germline, CDR1 is SGHAT and CDR2 FQNNGV. This CDR3 has 15 residues. V shed 4 bases, J shed 3 bases, and the junction held 8 bases outside the gene matches. The CDR3 spells CASSSRQGSFYEQYF. The CDR3, as DNA: TGTGCCAGCAGCTCTCGACAGGGGTCCTTCTACGAGCAGTACTTC.

This clonotype was detected only a few times. The chain carries TRBV20-1 and TRBJ2-3; unclear D gene. Per the germline V gene, CDR1 is DFQATT and CDR2 is SNEGSKA (reference sequence). V lost 2 bases, J lost 0 bases, and 9 bases lay in between. The CDR3 contains 14 residues. CDR3 sequence reads: CSARPIASTDTQYF. DNA of the CDR3: TGCAGTGCTAGACCGATTGCTAGCACAGATACGCAGTATTTT.

This clonotype came up many times. The chain carries TRBV20-1 and TRBJ2-4; no definite D call. Germline-derived CDR1 and CDR2 are DFQATT and SNEGSKA (reference sequence). CDR3 length: 11 residues. V lost 5 bases, J lost 7 bases, and 9 bases lay in between. This chain's CDR3 is CSAPLRNIQYF. The CDR3 nucleotides read TGCAGTGCTCCCCTTCGGAACATTCAGTACTTC.

At least ten counts were recorded for this clonotype. The gene calls are TRBV29-1 and TRBJ2-3; D is possibly TRBD2 (6 bases). CDR3 length: 13 residues. Per germline, CDR1 SQVTM and CDR2 ANQGSEA. The ends were cut back, 4 bases at V and 2 bases at J, with 10 bases in the middle. CDR3 in DNA: TGCAGCGTTGGGGACTTCTACACAGATACGCAGTATTTT. As protein: CSVGDFYTDTQYF.